This TCR beta chain was sequenced in a study of T cell responses to AZD1222 COVID-19 vaccine. On the study more broadly: Recipients boosted at about 4 weeks or about 12 weeks are pooled.

Profiling relied on immunoSEQ multiplex PCR, and the TCRdb table lists in-frame clones only, not all of them. The table includes about 92,000 clones, 80% to 90% detected once. Germline CDR1 is SNHLY and CDR2 is FYNNEI. V was cut by 8 bases and J by 6 bases, with 20 bases left in between. This CDR3 has 14 amino acids. Worth noting for this clone: The antigen is undetermined.

Study-wide results and limits: Increased Spike-specific TCR breadth and depth were observed after two AZD1222 doses. White British donors predominated, females outnumbered males, and clonal diversity was possibly underestimated.

This TCR came from an adult in good health. The sample consisted of peripheral blood, taken on day 0 of AZD1222 vaccination. The J gene is TRBJ2-7, the V gene TRBV2, with D perhaps assigned TRBD1 or TRBD2 (5 bases each). The CDR3 DNA follows: TGTGCCAGCCAACGAGGGGCAGGGCAGAGCGAGCAGTACTTC. Amino acid sequence: CASQRGAGQSEQYF.